This entry concerns a single T cell receptor (beta chain). No antigen is known for it. These data are taken from a study of T cell responses to AZD1222 COVID-19 vaccine. Overall study results and limits: Compared with day 0, the breadth and depth of the Spike-specific TCR repertoire rose significantly after two doses of AZD1222.

The germline V gene encodes CDR1 SNHLY and CDR2 FYNNEI. CDR3 length: 13 residues. V lost 7 bases to trimming and J lost 6 bases, with 13 bases between them. Measured with immunoSEQ multiplex PCR; TCRdb has only the in-frame clones, and not every one. In the table there are fewer than 100,000 clones, approximately 90% of which are singletons. Here the sequenced sample was peripheral blood, taken 28 days after the second AZD1222 dose. The TCR comes from an adult who received the AZD1222 COVID-19 vaccine. The chain couples TRBV2 to TRBJ1-5; no firm D call. The CDR3 spells CASKGRDFQPQHF. The CDR3 DNA reads as TGTGCCAGCAAAGGGAGGGATTTTCAGCCCCAGCATTTT. The whole variable domain, remainder taken from reference TRBV2 and TRBJ1-5, is EPEVTQTPSHQVTQMGQEVILRCVPISNHLYFYWYRQILGQKVEFLVSFYNNEISEKSEIFDDQFSVERPDGSNFTLKIRSTKLEDSAMYFCASKGRDFQPQHFGDGTRLSIL.